One and the same sample provided the 25 T cell receptor beta chains below, sequenced in a study of siplizumab effects on memory and regulatory T cells. Clones were read by immunoSEQ multiplex PCR, and TCRdb kept only the in-frame ones, dropping some. The sample has about 56,000 clones, around 97% seen once. The sequenced sample was naive CD8+ T cells sorted from blood. These receptors came from a human donor in good health.

The V call is TRBV28, the J call TRBJ1-2, with D maybe TRBD1 (5 bases). With 8 bases removed from V and 6 bases from J, the gap between germline ends came to 10 bases. CDR1 MDHEN and CDR2 SYDVKM come from the germline V gene. The CDR3 runs 11 residues. For the CDR3, the DNA is TGTGCCAGCTCGGACAACCATGGCTACACCTTC. Translating gives CASSDNHGYTF.

The rearrangement joins TRBV4-1 to TRBJ1-4, with a weak D call TRBD1 (5 bases). The CDR3 has 16 residues. Germline CDR1 and CDR2: MGHRA and YSYEKL. Trimming took 1 base from V and 6 from J, leaving 15 bases between them. The CDR3 DNA follows: TGCGCCAGCAGCCAAGCCCCCCAGGGCCTGGATGAAAAACTGTTTTTT. Its translation is CASSQAPQGLDEKLFF.

V and J are TRBV13 and TRBJ1-1, with D possibly matching TRBD1 (6 bases). Between the trimmed V and J ends, which lost 4 bases and 4 bases, there was a span of 13 bases. This CDR3 has 14 residues. Germline V CDR1 and CDR2: PRHDT, FYEKMQ (reference sequence). The CDR3 here is CASSSEGGLTEAFF. The CDR3 nucleotides read TGTGCCAGCAGCTCCGAGGGGGGACTCACTGAAGCTTTCTTT. The whole variable domain, filled in from reference TRBV13 and TRBJ1-1, reads AAGVIQSPRHLIKEKRETATLKCYPIPRHDTVYWYQQGPGQDPQFLISFYEKMQSDKGSIPDRFSAQQFSDYHSELNMSSLELGDSALYFCASSSEGGLTEAFFGQGTRLTVV.

The chain has TRBV4-3 and TRBJ1-4; TRBD1 matches 7 bases. Germline-derived CDR1 and CDR2 are LGHNA and YSLEER. This CDR3 spans 15 amino acids. V was pared by 2 bases and J by 4 bases, with 4 bases of the junction left unmatched. This CDR3 reads CASSQTGAGNEKLFF. The CDR3 DNA reads as TGCGCCAGCAGCCAAACAGGGGCGGGTAATGAAAAACTGTTTTTT.

The chain joins TRBV4-1 to TRBJ1-1, with D uncertain. CDR1 is MGHRA, CDR2 YSYEKL, per germline. The V end was cut by 1 base, the J end by 4 bases, with 13 bases between. This CDR3 has 15 amino acids. CDR3 nucleotides: TGCGCCAGCAGCCAAGCCCCCGATCCGATCACTGAAGCTTTCTTT. Translating gives CASSQAPDPITEAFF.

This chain links TRBV9 with TRBJ2-6; D is unclear. V lost 3 bases, J lost 2 bases, and 12 bases lay in between. Germline CDR1 is SGDLS and CDR2 is YYNGEE. This CDR3 comprises 16 residues. The CDR3 spells CASSAGRGAGANVLTF. In DNA, the CDR3 is TGTGCCAGCAGCGCCGGCCGAGGCGCTGGGGCCAACGTCCTGACTTTC.

J is TRBJ2-7 and V is TRBV28, with TRBD2 matching 9 bases. The CDR3 runs 19 residues. Germline trimming cut 1 base from V and 2 bases from J; bases unmatched to any gene: 15. Germline V gene lookup returns CDR1 MDHEN and CDR2 SYDVKM. The CDR3 sequence: CASSLSPDGSGRLTYEQYF. The CDR3 nucleotides are TGTGCCAGCAGTTTATCCCCCGATGGGAGCGGGAGGCTCACCTACGAGCAGTACTTC.

V gene TRBV14 combines with J gene TRBJ2-1, with 7 nucleotides matching TRBD2. Losses at the gene ends were 8 bases for V and 6 bases for J; bases not matched to a gene: 10. This CDR3 has 14 residues. From germline, CDR1 is SGHDN and CDR2 FVKESK. The CDR3 nucleotides read TGTGCCAGCGCCGCGCTAGCGGCTTCCAATGAGCAGTTCTTC. The encoded protein is CASAALAASNEQFF.

V gene TRBV4-3 combines with J gene TRBJ2-7; 14 nucleotides align to TRBD2. Germline CDR1 LGHNA, CDR2 YSLEER. The CDR3 is 16 residues long. The V gene end was trimmed by 0 bases and the J gene end by 2 bases; junction bases not matched to a gene: 0. The CDR3 reads CASSQEGLAGAYEQYF. In DNA, the CDR3 is TGCGCCAGCAGCCAAGAGGGACTAGCGGGGGCCTACGAGCAGTACTTC.

The genes are TRBV10-3 and TRBJ2-7; 9 bases agree with TRBD1. Losses at the gene ends were 11 bases for V and 3 bases for J; bases not matched to a gene: 5. Per the germline V gene, CDR1 is ENHRY and CDR2 is SYGVKD. The CDR3 totals 12 residues. DNA of the CDR3: TGTGCCTCGAGACAGGGGGACTACGAGCAGTACTTC. Protein product: CASRQGDYEQYF.

J is TRBJ2-1 and V is TRBV27; weak D call: TRBD2 (5 bases). V lost 5 bases, J lost 7 bases, and 15 bases lay in between. In germline, CDR1 is MNHEY, CDR2 SMNVEV (reference sequence). This CDR3 spans 14 amino acids. The CDR3 region has the DNA TGTGCCAGCAGTCCCAGAGGGCCGGAGAATGAGCAGTTCTTC. Its translation is CASSPRGPENEQFF.

This chain uses TRBV7-6 with TRBJ2-3; tentatively, D is TRBD1 (6 bases). Germline V gives CDR1 SGHVS, CDR2 FNYEAQ. V was pared by 2 bases and J by 6 bases, with 9 bases between. The CDR3 has 13 amino acids. DNA for the CDR3: TGTGCCAGCAGCTTATCAGGGGTCGATACGCAGTATTTT. Encoded protein: CASSLSGVDTQYF.

The chain's CDR3 is CASLGGPGEQYF. DNA of the CDR3: TGTGCCAGCCTGGGGGGGCCAGGCGAGCAGTACTTC. The gene calls are TRBV28 and TRBJ2-7; weak D call: TRBD2 (7 bases). Germline CDR1 and CDR2: MDHEN and SYDVKM. This CDR3 region has 12 residues. V was clipped by 8 bases and J by 6 bases, with 14 bases between them.

This clone was observed once. The rearrangement uses TRBV6-5 and TRBJ2-6; perhaps TRBD1 as D (6 bases). From germline, CDR1 is MNHEY and CDR2 SVGAGI. Trimming cost V 6 bases and J 0 bases, with 9 bases left between them. The CDR3 contains 15 residues. The CDR3 region is CASSWDISGANVLTF. The CDR3 coding sequence is TGTGCCAGCAGCTGGGACATCTCTGGGGCCAACGTCCTGACTTTC.

The chain uses TRBV28 and TRBJ2-4, with a weak D call TRBD1 (5 bases). Germline V gene sequence: CDR1 MDHEN, CDR2 SYDVKM. The CDR3 extends over 18 amino acids. The V gene lost 2 bases and the J gene lost 3 bases, with 20 bases spanning the gap. The DNA for the CDR3 is TGTGCCAGCAGTTTAACAGTAATGTCAGGGTTTGGCAAAAACATTCAGTACTTC. This codes for CASSLTVMSGFGKNIQYF. Drawing the rest from reference TRBV28 and TRBJ2-4, the complete variable domain is DVKVTQSSRYLVKRTGEKVFLECVQDMDHENMFWYRQDPGLGLRLIYFSYDVKMKEKGDIPEGYSVSREKKERFSLILESASTNQTSMYLCASSLTVMSGFGKNIQYFGAGTRLSVL.

This chain links TRBV30 with TRBJ2-7, with TRBD1 as a possible D gene (6 bases). This CDR3 has 15 amino acids. Germline V gene data show CDR1 as GTSNPN and CDR2 as SVGIG (reference sequence). Trimming removed 2 bases at V and 3 bases at J, with 17 bases between. CDR3 residues: CAWSMGALANYEQYF. Written as DNA, the CDR3 is TGTGCCTGGAGTATGGGGGCCTTAGCGAACTACGAGCAGTACTTC.

This clone was observed once. The chain combines TRBV5-1 with TRBJ1-2, with 10 bases aligning to TRBD1. The germline V gene encodes CDR1 SGHRS and CDR2 YFSETQ. V lost 1 base and J lost 5; bases outside the gene matches: 5. This CDR3 has 15 amino acids. CDR3 in DNA: TGCGCCAGCAGCTTGCCATTGGACAGGGGGTATGGCTACACCTTC. This gives the protein CASSLPLDRGYGYTF.

In this sample, this clone turned up once. CDR3 in amino acids: CASSNMDRVNYGYTF. In DNA form, the CDR3 reads TGTGCCAGCAGCAACATGGACAGGGTTAACTATGGCTACACCTTC. V is TRBV21-1 and J is TRBJ1-2; whether TRBD1, the table's D call, matches the DNA was not checked. TRBV21-1 is assigned pseudogene status. CDR3 length: 15 amino acids.

The J gene is TRBJ1-2, the V gene TRBV29-1; 9 nucleotides agree with TRBD1. V was pared by 2 bases and J by 8 bases, with 6 bases of the junction left unmatched. The CDR3 has 13 residues. Germline-derived CDR1 and CDR2 are SQVTM and ANQGSEA. CDR3 sequence: CSVENTGGLGYTF. For the CDR3, the DNA is TGCAGCGTTGAAAACACAGGGGGCTTAGGCTACACCTTC.

As to this clone: Sequence at one end of the junction differs from germline and may be a read error. The chain has TRBV6-6 and TRBJ2-7; 9 bases are shared with TRBD1. CDR1 is MNHNY and CDR2 is SVGAGI in the germline V gene (reference sequence). The CDR3 loop spans 15 amino acids. In nucleotides, the CDR3 is TGTGCCAGCAGCCAACCCGGGACAGGGTTCTACGTGCAGTACTTC. It is translated as CASSQPGTGFYVQYF.

The chain joins TRBV5-8 to TRBJ2-7; 7 positions agree with TRBD2. The CDR3 consists of 14 residues. From germline, CDR1 is SGHTS and CDR2 YDEGEE. The ends lost 0 bases at V and 3 bases at J; junction bases unmatched: 3. CDR3 in DNA: TGTGCCAGCAGCTTGGCCCTAGCGGTCTACGAGCAGTACTTC. Its protein is CASSLALAVYEQYF.

The chain links TRBV7-9 to TRBJ2-3; perhaps TRBD2 as D (5 bases). Germline V gene data show CDR1 as SEHNR and CDR2 as FQNEAQ (reference sequence). This CDR3 contains 14 residues. Trimming removed 2 bases from V and 2 bases from J, with 8 bases in between. For the CDR3, the DNA is TGTGCCAGCAGCTTACCGGGAAACACAGATACGCAGTATTTT. Encoded protein: CASSLPGNTDTQYF.

This clone was observed a single time. The gene calls are TRBV7-9 and TRBJ1-2, with D perhaps matching TRBD1 (5 bases). CDR1 and CDR2 from the germline V gene are SEHNR and FQNEAQ (reference sequence). The CDR3 covers 12 residues. The germline V and J ends were trimmed by 1 base and 10 bases, with 10 bases remaining between them. The DNA of the CDR3 is TGTGCCAGCAGCTTAGGGGGGGGACCCTACACCTTC. This codes for CASSLGGGPYTF.

This sequence joins TRBV13 and TRBJ2-1; perhaps TRBD2 as D (6 bases). The V end was cut by 4 bases, the J end by 0 bases, with 16 bases between. Germline lookup yields CDR1 PRHDT and CDR2 FYEKMQ (reference sequence). The CDR3 contains 17 residues. Here the CDR3 DNA reads TGTGCCAGCAGCTCACCCCGGGAGCTAAACTCCTACAATGAGCAGTTCTTC. Protein: CASSSPRELNSYNEQFF.

The V gene is TRBV4-3, the J gene TRBJ1-2, with no clear D. This CDR3 region has 15 residues. Trimming removed 0 bases from V and 0 bases from J, with 8 bases in between. Germline-derived CDR1 and CDR2 are LGHNA and YSLEER. The CDR3, as DNA: TGCGCCAGCAGCCAAGAAGATTACGCTAACTATGGCTACACCTTC. It translates to CASSQEDYANYGYTF.